This T cell receptor (beta chain) was retrieved from a study of T cell responses to AZD1222 COVID-19 vaccine. Study-level background: Timing groups of about 4 and about 12 weeks for second doses were pooled.

Assay used: immunoSEQ multiplex PCR; TCRdb lists only in-frame clones, some missing. The table records tens of thousands of clones, 65% to 85% of them present only once. The study's findings and limits: Baseline antibody screening turned up just six seropositive AZD1222 recipients. CD4 TCRs associated with vaccination spanned spike, dominating at 160-218 and 743-854. White British people made up most donors, females outnumbered males, and clonal diversity was possibly underestimated.

Germline V gene data show CDR1 as SGDLS and CDR2 as YYNGEE. This CDR3 is built from 15 residues. V dropped 3 bases and J dropped 6 bases, with 16 bases sitting between them. A remark on this clone: Its target is not known.

The receptor comes from an adult in good health. This material consisted of peripheral blood, taken on day 0 of AZD1222 vaccination. J is TRBJ2-1 and V is TRBV9, with D possibly matching TRBD2 (6 bases). In nucleotides, the CDR3 is TGTGCCAGCAGCGATGCCCGGGGAGGTTTCAATGAGCAGTTCTTC. It specifies CASSDARGGFNEQFF.